Listed here are 5 T cell receptor beta chains from one sample, sequenced in a study of blood T cell repertoires in COVID-19 (dated by TCRdb to 2019 to 2021). The library came from the immunoSEQ multiplex PCR assay. The source is immuneACCESS, and TCRdb retained only in-frame sequences with V and J called. Part of the clones is not carried over; for the studies checked, unresolved V genes explain less than half of this, and the remainder is unexplained. Here the sample has 100,000 or so clones; 90% to 95% occur a single time. Approximately 15% of the sample goes to the ten largest clones. What was sequenced was peripheral blood. The receptor source for this set is a man aged 45 to 65 with acute or convalescent COVID-19.

The chain combines TRBV6-5 with TRBJ2-7, with 8 bases identical to TRBD1. Trimming at V came to 7 bases and at J to 6 bases, leaving 14 bases not matched to a gene. This CDR3 has 15 residues. From germline, CDR1 is MNHEY and CDR2 SVGAGI. The CDR3 reads CASNPRQGSPGEQYF. CDR3 nucleotides: TGTGCCAGCAATCCCCGACAGGGGTCCCCCGGCGAGCAGTACTTC.

The chain recombines TRBV12-3 or TRBV12-4 with TRBJ2-3; D unclear. V lost 9 bases, J lost 2 bases, and 9 bases lay in between. The CDR3 length is 12 residues. CDR3 in DNA: TGTGCCAGTGGTCAGGACACAGATACGCAGTATTTT. Translated, it gives CASGQDTDTQYF.

The rearrangement joins TRBV6-2 or TRBV6-3 to TRBJ2-1; 9 bases line up with TRBD1. Trimming cost V 2 bases and J 4 bases; bases outside gene matches: 12. This CDR3 comprises 18 residues. CDR1 is MNHEY, CDR2 SVGEGT, per germline. CDR3 coding DNA: TGTGCCAGCAGTTACACAGACAGGGGGTCCCCTTTTTACAATGAGCAGTTCTTC. It is translated as CASSYTDRGSPFYNEQFF.

The chain links TRBV6-5 to TRBJ2-7, with TRBD1 matching over 10 bases. Trimming cost V 6 bases and J 7 bases; bases outside gene matches: 6. CDR1 and CDR2 (germline): MNHEY, SVGAGI. The CDR3 runs to 13 residues. The CDR3, as DNA: TGTGCCAGCAGGGCGACAGGGGGCGGGGAGCAGTACTTC. Its translation is CASRATGGGEQYF.

V gene TRBV3-1 (or the pseudogene TRBV3-2) combines with J gene TRBJ2-1; no clear D. Germline values: CDR1 LGHDT, CDR2 YNNKEL (reference sequence). V lost 1 base, J lost 8 bases, and 3 bases lay in between. This CDR3 region has 11 residues. The CDR3 loop is CASSQADEQFF. DNA for the CDR3: TGTGCCAGCAGCCAAGCTGATGAGCAGTTCTTC.